This TCR beta chain appears in the sequencing data of a study of identifying expanded T cells in peripheral blood. Comments on this clone: The antigen is undetermined.

Profiling relied on immunoSEQ multiplex PCR, and the TCRdb table lists in-frame clones only, not all of them. The sample lists under 120,000 clones; 75% to 90% were seen once. Study-wide points: Differentially abundant clones: about 1.1 between replicates, just under 17 at 2 to 3 weeks, around 20 at four. Roughly 2-week clone count variance significantly increased as total template count grew.

Germline assignment: CDR1 SNHLY and CDR2 FYNNEI. The CDR3 totals 18 residues. V gave up 3 bases and J gave up 0 bases, with 18 bases separating them. During the collection period, no donor immune events like infections were recorded. The clonotype comes from a person aged 18 to 70 in good health. The sequencing input was blood. This chain connects TRBV2 to TRBJ1-5, with a possible D match to TRBD1 (5 bases). CDR3 in DNA: TGTGCCAGCAGTGACCCGTATTCTGGGGGATATAGCAATCAGCCCCAGCATTTT. Protein: CASSDPYSGGYSNQPQHF.